The clone carrying this TCR beta chain has just a few counts. The antigen remains undetermined. This sample is part of a study of T cells in Graves' hyperthyroidism and ophthalmopathy. TCR beta CDR3 sequences were amplified from RNA transcripts. In the first-round RT-PCR of the TCR CDR3, the HTBI primer set was used. TCRdb fed the multiplex PCR reads into MiXCR, producing one record per CDR3 protein. The sample yields hundreds of thousands of distinct CDR3 sequences, 35% seen once. The CDR3 is made up of 12 amino acids. Trimming left V 4 bases short and J 7 bases short, with 10 bases between. The germline CDR1 and CDR2 sequences are SNHLY and FYNNEI. Study-wide results and caveats: Most thyroid clonotypes expanded above 0.001 appeared in blood too.

The receptor was isolated from a woman in her thirties or forties with Graves' hyperthyroidism. J is TRBJ1-1 and V is TRBV2; D is unclear. The material sequenced was blood. This CDR3 is CASSGLLGEAFF. CDR3 DNA: TGTGCCAGCAGTGGCTTACTGGGTGAAGCTTTCTTT.